This TCR beta chain is from a study of shared clonotypes between healthy human individuals. Broader study findings: Memory subsets generally showed smaller estimated richness than naive subsets did. A reduction in generation probabilities was seen for non-shared clonotypes relative to those shared by all four donors.

V lost 5 bases to trimming and J lost 0 bases; unmatched junction nucleotides: 8. The CDR3 runs to 16 residues. From germline, CDR1 is MNHEY and CDR2 SMNVEV (reference sequence). Sequencing was performed with immunoSEQ multiplex PCR; in TCRdb, only in-frame clones are kept and a portion is missing. The sample records just over 2,000,000 clones, just under 95% being singletons. Terminally differentiated effector memory CD45RA+ cells were excluded by CCR7 positive selection of CD45RO-negative cells. The donor cohort consisted entirely of Caucasian adults residing in Nashville, Tennessee. This clone was found once. Its specificity is not known.

The sequence derives from a man aged 18 to 30 in good health. This chain joins TRBV27 and TRBJ2-3; 7 positions match TRBD2. The sequenced material came from naive CD8+ T cells sorted from blood. The CDR3: CASSPLAGRSTDTQYF. CDR3 coding DNA: TGTGCCAGCAGTCCGTTAGCGGGTCGAAGCACAGATACGCAGTATTTT.